These 30 T cell receptor beta chains were sequenced from one sample in a study of cytomegalovirus exposure and HLA in healthy donors. The study ran its PCR with 60 Vbeta and 13 Jbeta primers. Data came from immunoSEQ multiplex PCR; TCRdb stores just in-frame clones and leaves some out. Among 100,000 or so clones, over 70% were seen once, and the ten largest hold around 6%. Sequencing was performed on PBMCs. The receptors come from a male donor in good health and CMV-seronegative.

The rearrangement joins TRBV5-1 to TRBJ2-1, with D possibly being TRBD2 (5 bases). V lost 0 bases and J 4 bases, leaving 11 bases between the germline ends. Per the germline V gene, CDR1 is SGHRS and CDR2 is YFSETQ. CDR3 length equals 15 residues. The CDR3 DNA follows: TGCGCCAGCAGCTTGGAGGGAGAGTGGTACAATGAGCAGTTCTTC. It codes for CASSLEGEWYNEQFF. The full variable domain, with the rest looked up from reference TRBV5-1 and TRBJ2-1, is KAGVTQTPRYLIKTRGQQVTLSCSPISGHRSVSWYQQTPGQGLQFLFEYFSETQRNKGNFPGRFSGRQFSNSRSEMNVSTLELGDSALYLCASSLEGEWYNEQFFGPGTRLTVL.

This clone was observed a handful of times. The chain uses TRBV5-1 and TRBJ2-6; no clear D. This CDR3 is built from 18 residues. CDR1 and CDR2 from the germline V gene are SGHRS and YFSETQ. The V and J ends lost 4 bases and 1 base respectively, with 18 bases between them. CDR3 in DNA: TGCGCCAGCAGCCAGAGAGGTTCATCTTCGTCTGGGGCCAACGTCCTGACTTTC. It specifies CASSQRGSSSSGANVLTF.

The chain links TRBV13 to TRBJ1-2; 11 positions agree with TRBD1. V dropped 0 bases and J dropped 8; count of bases not matched to a gene: 11. The length of the CDR3 is 17 residues. CDR1 is PRHDT, CDR2 FYEKMQ, per germline (reference sequence). The CDR3 sequence is CASSLGGQGVLGTGYTF. DNA of the CDR3: TGTGCCAGCAGCTTAGGGGGACAGGGGGTCTTGGGGACCGGCTACACCTTC. Using reference TRBV13 and TRBJ1-2 for the parts outside the CDR3, the full variable domain is AAGVIQSPRHLIKEKRETATLKCYPIPRHDTVYWYQQGPGQDPQFLISFYEKMQSDKGSIPDRFSAQQFSDYHSELNMSSLELGDSALYFCASSLGGQGVLGTGYTFGSGTRLTVV.

The chain carries TRBV19 and TRBJ2-1; perhaps TRBD2 as D (6 bases). Looked up from germline, CDR1 is LNHDA and CDR2 is SQIVND (reference sequence). V was clipped by 5 bases and J by 6 bases, with 11 bases between them. This CDR3 is 13 amino acids long. CDR3 nucleotides: TGTGCCAGTAGTGCCGGGAGAGGCAATGAGCAGTTCTTC. It encodes CASSAGRGNEQFF.

J is TRBJ2-1 and V is TRBV30; 9 nucleotides align to TRBD2. Germline CDR1 GTSNPN, CDR2 SVGIG (reference sequence). The CDR3 is 16 residues long. Losses at the gene ends were 4 bases for V and 4 bases for J; bases not matched to a gene: 11. The CDR3 reads CAWKDWREGPYNEQFF. CDR3 sequence (DNA): TGTGCCTGGAAAGACTGGCGGGAGGGCCCTTACAATGAGCAGTTCTTC.

The chain couples TRBV19 to TRBJ1-1; no definite D call. Germline V gives CDR1 LNHDA, CDR2 SQIVND (reference sequence). The CDR3 is 15 amino acids. Trimming removed 11 bases at V and 3 bases at J, with 22 bases between. CDR3 sequence (DNA): TGTGCCTCAGCGAGCGGGCACCGGGTGGACACTGAAGCTTTCTTT. Translating gives CASASGHRVDTEAFF.

This clone has a handful of counts. The V call is TRBV18, the J call TRBJ1-2; 11 bases are a match to TRBD1. The CDR3 runs 17 residues. Unmatched junction bases numbered 12, after V lost 3 bases and J lost 6 bases. CDR1 KGHSH and CDR2 LQKENI come from the germline V gene. The chain's CDR3 is CASSPYSPGTGGDGYTF. The CDR3 DNA sequence: TGTGCCAGCTCACCTTACTCTCCGGGGACAGGGGGTGATGGCTACACCTTC.

This rearrangement joins TRBV6-1 to TRBJ1-2; D is unresolved. Per germline, CDR1 MNHNS and CDR2 SASEGT. Between the trimmed V and J ends, which lost 2 bases and 3 bases, there was a span of 10 bases. The CDR3 has 14 residues. The CDR3 DNA follows: TGTGCCAGCAGTGAATCGAGGCCAGACTATGGCTACACCTTC. Residues: CASSESRPDYGYTF.

A note on this clone: In the same sample, other DNA sequences code for this CDR3. This rearrangement joins TRBV10-3 to TRBJ2-4; 7 bases align to TRBD1. V shed 9 bases and J 5 bases; nucleotides not matched to a gene: 4. Germline V gives CDR1 ENHRY, CDR2 SYGVKD. The CDR3 is 12 amino acids. DNA of the CDR3: TGTGCCATAGGGCAGGGGGAAAACATTCAGTACTTC. This translates into CAIGQGENIQYF.

The chain carries TRBV7-9 and TRBJ2-3; the match to TRBD2 covers 8 bases. CDR3 length equals 16 residues. V lost 5 bases, J lost 0 bases, and 7 bases stayed unmatched. The germline CDR1 and CDR2 sequences are SEHNR and FQNEAQ (reference sequence). The CDR3 protein is CASSPSSGPSTDTQYF. CDR3 coding DNA: TGTGCCAGCAGCCCATCTAGCGGGCCTAGCACAGATACGCAGTATTTT.

This chain links TRBV5-1 with TRBJ1-1; 8 nucleotides match TRBD1. The germline V gene has CDR1 SGHRS and CDR2 YFSETQ. Trimming took 5 bases from V and 3 from J; bases not matched to a gene: 9. There are 15 residues in the CDR3. The CDR3 region is CASRYPETGDTEAFF. The CDR3, as DNA: TGCGCCAGCAGATACCCGGAGACAGGGGACACTGAAGCTTTCTTT.

This clone was seen a single time. The V call is TRBV19, the J call TRBJ1-5; 8 bases align to TRBD1. Germline CDR1 is LNHDA and CDR2 is SQIVND (reference sequence). The CDR3 runs to 16 residues. With 1 base clipped from V and 6 bases from J, the junction kept 8 bases outside the gene matches. The CDR3 DNA reads as TGTGCCAGTAGTATAGGGCCTCAGGGGGCAGTTCAGCCCCAGCATTTT. It translates to CASSIGPQGAVQPQHF.

The chain combines TRBV18 with TRBJ1-2; no firm D call. This CDR3 is 15 amino acids long. With 3 bases removed from V and 0 bases from J, the gap between germline ends came to 11 bases. Germline V CDR1 and CDR2: KGHSH, LQKENI. The CDR3 DNA follows: TGTGCCAGCTCACCCACTTCGGGAGCTAACTATGGCTACACCTTC. It specifies CASSPTSGANYGYTF. The full variable domain, with the rest looked up from reference TRBV18 and TRBJ1-2, is NAGVMQNPRHLVRRRGQEARLRCSPMKGHSHVYWYRQLPEEGLKFMVYLQKENIIDESGMPKERFSAEFPKEGPSILRIQQVVRGDSAAYFCASSPTSGANYGYTFGSGTRLTVV.

This clone appeared a few times. The chain uses TRBV7-2 and TRBJ1-4; TRBD1 might be the D (6 bases). V was trimmed by 4 bases and J by 6 bases, leaving 18 bases between them. CDR1 is SGHTA, CDR2 FQGNSA, per germline. The CDR3 covers 16 residues. Here the CDR3 DNA reads TGTGCCAGCAGCTCCTTGACTGGGGGGGGCGATGAAAAACTGTTTTTT. Protein: CASSSLTGGGDEKLFF.

The genes are TRBV10-1 and TRBJ2-7; tentatively, D is TRBD2 (6 bases). This CDR3 region has 15 residues. Per the germline V gene, CDR1 is WNHNN and CDR2 is SYGVQD (reference sequence). V was pared by 6 bases and J by 2 bases, with 17 bases between. The CDR3, as DNA: TGCGCCAGCAGCGACACGGGGACTGGAACCTACGAGCAGTACTTC. It is translated as CASSDTGTGTYEQYF.

Remarks on this clone: Other DNA sequences in this specimen translate into the identical CDR3. This chain joins TRBV5-1 and TRBJ2-3; the match to TRBD2 covers 14 bases. V trimming: 4 bases; J trimming: 3 bases; junction bases outside the gene matches: 4. This CDR3 is 16 amino acids long. CDR1 is SGHRS and CDR2 is YFSETQ in the germline V gene. DNA for the CDR3: TGCGCCAGCAGCCGTGGGACTAGCGGGAGTACAGATACGCAGTATTTT. Amino acids: CASSRGTSGSTDTQYF.

This chain joins TRBV2 and TRBJ2-2, with 9 bases lining up with TRBD1. The CDR3 is 18 amino acids. J gave up 4 bases and V 2 bases, and 11 bases lay outside the gene matches. The germline CDR1 and CDR2 sequences are SNHLY and FYNNEI. This CDR3 is CASSELVGQGIGTGELFF. CDR3 DNA sequence: TGTGCCAGCAGTGAACTCGTGGGACAGGGCATCGGCACCGGGGAGCTGTTTTTT.

The chain employs TRBV2 and TRBJ2-4; maybe TRBD1 (6 bases). The length of the CDR3 is 16 residues. Looked up from germline, CDR1 is SNHLY and CDR2 is FYNNEI. Deletions cut 6 bases from V and 2 bases from J, with 17 bases between. The CDR3 loop reads CASSLYRVGSKNIQYF. CDR3 nucleotide sequence: TGTGCCAGCAGCCTCTACAGGGTCGGGTCCAAAAACATTCAGTACTTC. Complete variable domain (other parts from reference TRBV2 and TRBJ2-4): EPEVTQTPSHQVTQMGQEVILRCVPISNHLYFYWYRQILGQKVEFLVSFYNNEISEKSEIFDDQFSVERPDGSNFTLKIRSTKLEDSAMYFCASSLYRVGSKNIQYFGAGTRLSVL.

The chain's CDR3 is CASTWGQGRNSPLHF. The CDR3 DNA sequence: TGTGCCAGCACCTGGGGGCAGGGACGGAATTCACCCCTCCACTTT. The V gene is TRBV2, the J gene TRBJ1-6; a possible D gene is TRBD1 (6 bases). Trimming removed 7 bases from V and 7 bases from J, with 17 bases in between. This CDR3 contains 15 residues. CDR1 is SNHLY and CDR2 is FYNNEI in the germline V gene.

V and J are TRBV5-4 and TRBJ1-5; 9 nucleotides agree with TRBD1. In germline, CDR1 is SGHNT, CDR2 YYREEE (reference sequence). Trimming removed 4 bases from V and 4 bases from J; junction bases left unmatched: 6. The CDR3 is made up of 15 amino acids. This CDR3 is CASSIQGARNQPQHF. The CDR3 nucleotides are TGTGCCAGCAGCATACAGGGGGCGCGAAATCAGCCCCAGCATTTT. Full variable domain (outside the CDR3, taken from reference TRBV5-4 and TRBJ1-5): ETGVTQSPTHLIKTRGQQVTLRCSSQSGHNTVSWYQQALGQGPQFIFQYYREEENGRGNFPPRFSGLQFPNYSSELNVNALELDDSALYLCASSIQGARNQPQHFGDGTRLSIL.

The chain carries TRBV27 and TRBJ1-4, with D hard to call. V lost 7 bases and J lost 6, with 30 bases in between. Germline-derived CDR1 and CDR2 are MNHEY and SMNVEV (reference sequence). CDR3 length: 19 residues. CDR3 in DNA: TGTGCCAGCACCTACGGTCCCTTGGTGCGGGCAGAGTTGGATGAAAAACTGTTTTTT. Amino acid sequence: CASTYGPLVRAELDEKLFF.

The chain couples TRBV7-2 to TRBJ1-1; the D is unclear. Germline assignment: CDR1 SGHTA and CDR2 FQGNSA. The V end was cut by 0 bases, the J end by 4 bases, with 12 bases between. There are 15 residues in the CDR3. Here the CDR3 DNA reads TGTGCCAGCAGCTTAGCGGAATACCGGGGCACTGAAGCTTTCTTT. Translating it yields CASSLAEYRGTEAFF.

The rearrangement links TRBV2 to TRBJ1-2; 7 bases agree with TRBD1. With 0 bases clipped from V and 4 bases from J, the junction kept 2 bases outside the gene matches. The CDR3 extends over 14 amino acids. Per germline, CDR1 SNHLY and CDR2 FYNNEI. CDR3 nucleotides: TGTGCCAGCAGTGAAGCAGGGGGCGGCTATGGCTACACCTTC. It specifies CASSEAGGGYGYTF.

CDR3: CASSPGVNEQFF. The CDR3 nucleotides read TGCGCCAGCAGCCCGGGAGTTAATGAGCAGTTCTTC. The chain recombines TRBV5-1 with TRBJ2-1; D perhaps matches TRBD2 (6 bases). CDR1 SGHRS and CDR2 YFSETQ come from the germline V gene. CDR3 length: 12 residues. Trimming took off 4 bases at V and 7 bases at J, with 9 bases between the two ends.

The V and J genes are TRBV5-1 and TRBJ2-7; 8 bases line up with TRBD2. In germline, CDR1 is SGHRS, CDR2 YFSETQ. The CDR3 is 15 residues long. With 0 bases clipped from V and 0 bases from J, the junction kept 2 bases outside the gene matches. In DNA form, the CDR3 reads TGCGCCAGCAGCTTGGCGGGAGGGATCTCCTACGAGCAGTACTTC. Residues: CASSLAGGISYEQYF. Based on the CDR3 plus reference TRBV5-1 and TRBJ2-7, the full variable domain is KAGVTQTPRYLIKTRGQQVTLSCSPISGHRSVSWYQQTPGQGLQFLFEYFSETQRNKGNFPGRFSGRQFSNSRSEMNVSTLELGDSALYLCASSLAGGISYEQYFGPGTRLTVT.

The chain has TRBV4-1 and TRBJ2-7; D is uncertain. Trimming took 1 base from V and 0 from J, leaving 7 bases between them. The length of the CDR3 is 14 residues. Germline-derived CDR1 and CDR2 are MGHRA and YSYEKL. CDR3 protein: CASSQAPGSYEQYF. The CDR3 DNA follows: TGCGCCAGCAGCCAAGCGCCGGGCTCCTACGAGCAGTACTTC.

The rearrangement links TRBV18 to TRBJ2-7, with TRBD1 matching 7 bases. This CDR3 region has 16 residues. Germline V gene lookup returns CDR1 KGHSH and CDR2 LQKENI. V was pared by 4 bases and J by 2 bases, with 11 bases of the junction left unmatched. The CDR3 here is CASSQGISGGTYEQYF. The CDR3 DNA reads TGTGCCAGCTCACAAGGAATCTCAGGGGGAACCTACGAGCAGTACTTC.

This clone has only one observation. The chain employs TRBV27 and TRBJ2-7; D is possibly TRBD2 (5 bases). The germline CDR1 and CDR2 sequences are MNHEY and SMNVEV (reference sequence). The CDR3 sequence is 13 residues long. V was cut by 5 bases and J by 7 bases, with 15 bases left in between. CDR3 sequence (DNA): TGTGCCAGCAGTCCCCCGGACCGGAGGGAGCAGTACTTC. Its protein product is CASSPPDRREQYF.

The chain employs TRBV6-5 and TRBJ2-7, with TRBD1 matching 8 bases. The germline gives CDR1 MNHEY, CDR2 SVGAGI. The trim removed 3 bases at V and 2 bases at J, leaving 6 bases unmatched. The CDR3 spans 15 residues. CDR3 residues: CASSYRGQGTYEQYF. DNA of the CDR3: TGTGCCAGCAGTTATCGCGGACAGGGAACCTACGAGCAGTACTTC.

The chain employs TRBV19 and TRBJ1-1; D gene ambiguous. CDR1 is LNHDA, CDR2 SQIVND, per germline (reference sequence). This CDR3 comprises 12 residues. Trimming took 4 bases from V and 8 from J, leaving 11 bases between them. The CDR3, as DNA: TGTGCCAGTAGTACAACAGCAGAGGAAGCTTTCTTT. Encoded protein: CASSTTAEEAFF.